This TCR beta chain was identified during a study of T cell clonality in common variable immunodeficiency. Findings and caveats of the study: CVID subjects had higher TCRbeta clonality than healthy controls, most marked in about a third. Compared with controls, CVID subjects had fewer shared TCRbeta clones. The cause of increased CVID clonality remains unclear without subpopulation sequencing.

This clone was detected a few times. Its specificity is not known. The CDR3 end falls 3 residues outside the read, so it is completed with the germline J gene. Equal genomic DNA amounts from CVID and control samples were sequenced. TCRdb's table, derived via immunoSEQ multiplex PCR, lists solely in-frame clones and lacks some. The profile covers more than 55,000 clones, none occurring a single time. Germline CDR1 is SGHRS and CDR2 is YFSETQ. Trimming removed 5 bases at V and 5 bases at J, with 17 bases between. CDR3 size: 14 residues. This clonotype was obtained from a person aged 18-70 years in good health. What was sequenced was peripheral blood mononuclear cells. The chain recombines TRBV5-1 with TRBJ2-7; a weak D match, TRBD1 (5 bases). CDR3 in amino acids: CASRLGLGVDEQYF. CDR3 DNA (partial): TGCGCCAGCAGGCTGGGGCTGGGCGTCGACGAG.